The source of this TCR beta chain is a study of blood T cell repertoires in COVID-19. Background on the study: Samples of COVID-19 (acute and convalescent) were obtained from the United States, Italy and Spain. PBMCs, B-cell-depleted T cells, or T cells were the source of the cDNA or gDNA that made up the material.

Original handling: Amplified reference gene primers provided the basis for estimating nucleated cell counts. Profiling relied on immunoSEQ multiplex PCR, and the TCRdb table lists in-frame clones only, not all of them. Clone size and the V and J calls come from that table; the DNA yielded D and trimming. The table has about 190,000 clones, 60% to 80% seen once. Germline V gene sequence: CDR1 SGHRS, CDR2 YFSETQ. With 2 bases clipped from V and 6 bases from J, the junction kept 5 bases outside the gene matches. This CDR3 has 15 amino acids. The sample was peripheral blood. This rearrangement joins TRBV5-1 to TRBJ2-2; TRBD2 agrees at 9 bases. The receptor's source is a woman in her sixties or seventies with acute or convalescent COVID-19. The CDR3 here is CASSFVAGVSGELFF. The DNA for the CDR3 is TGCGCCAGCAGCTTCGTAGCGGGAGTATCCGGGGAGCTGTTTTTT.